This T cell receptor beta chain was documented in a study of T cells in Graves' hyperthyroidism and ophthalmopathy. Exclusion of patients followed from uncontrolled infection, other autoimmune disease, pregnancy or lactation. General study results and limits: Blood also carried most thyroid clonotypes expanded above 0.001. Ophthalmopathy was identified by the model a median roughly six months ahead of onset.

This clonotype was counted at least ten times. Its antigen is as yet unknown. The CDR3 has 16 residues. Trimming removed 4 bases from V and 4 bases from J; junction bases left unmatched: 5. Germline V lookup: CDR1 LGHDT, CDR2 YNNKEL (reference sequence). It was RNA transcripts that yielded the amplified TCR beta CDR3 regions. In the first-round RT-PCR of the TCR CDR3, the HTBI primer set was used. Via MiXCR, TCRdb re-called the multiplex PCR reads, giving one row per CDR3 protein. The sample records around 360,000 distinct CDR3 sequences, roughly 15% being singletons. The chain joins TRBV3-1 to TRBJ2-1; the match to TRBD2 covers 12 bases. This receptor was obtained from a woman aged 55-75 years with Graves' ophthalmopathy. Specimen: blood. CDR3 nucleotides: TGTGCCAGCAGCCCTCGACTAGCGGGAGATTACAATGAGCAGTTCTTC. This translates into CASSPRLAGDYNEQFF.